This is a list of T cell receptor beta chains from one sample in a study of beta chain features in type 1 diabetes. Clones were sequenced by immunoSEQ multiplex PCR, and TCRdb holds only the in-frame ones, with some missing. The top ten clones hold more than 0.09% of a sample with about 650,000 clones, around 12% of them seen once. The sample comprised naive CD4+ T cells from blood. These receptors all stem from a man aged 30-40 years with type 1 diabetes. The CDR3 runs from the conserved cysteine through the conserved F or W. A D gene is named only where the DNA matches it firmly. Clone size, where shown, is once, few, many, or a class for clones that have expanded.

>TRBJ2-3|many|NA|12|TRBV2
TGTGCCAGCAGTGAAGAGACAGATACGCAGTATTTT
CASSEETDTQYF
>TRBJ2-7|few|TRBD1|13|TRBV5-1
TGCGCCAGCAGCTTCGGGGACAGATACGAGCAGTACTTC
CASSFGDRYEQYF
>TRBJ1-5|few|NA|16|TRBV10-3
TGTGCCATCAGTGAGTCGGGAAGGGGAAGCAATCAGCCCCAGCATTTT
CAISESGRGSNQPQHF
>TRBJ2-5|NA|NA|15|TRBV18
TGTGCCAGCTCACCAGGAGGAAGGGACGGTGTGGCCCAGTACTTC
CASSPGGRDGVAQYF
>TRBJ1-3|NA|NA|14|TRBV7-2
TGTGCCAGCAGCTTGTATAGCTCTGGAAACACCATATATTTT
CASSLYSSGNTIYF
>TRBJ1-1|NA|NA|15|TRBV25-1
TGTGCCAGCAGTTCGGGACTCAATTTGAACACTGAAGCTTTCTTT
CASSSGLNLNTEAFF
>TRBJ2-2|NA|NA|15|TRBV9
TGTGCCAGCAGCGTAGCTGGTTTGCGCACCGGGGAGCTGTTTTTT
CASSVAGLRTGELFF
>TRBJ2-7|few|TRBD1|14|TRBV7-2
TGTGCCAGCAGCTCAACAGGGGGGTTCTACGAGCAGTACTTC
CASSSTGGFYEQYF
>TRBJ2-7|few|TRBD1|17|TRBV29-1
TGCAGCGTTGACGACATACCGGGACAGGGGACCTCGGGCGAGCAGTACTTC
CSVDDIPGQGTSGEQYF
>TRBJ2-7|few|TRBD1|13|TRBV4-3
TGCGCCAGCAGCCAAGGGGCAGGGGGAGCCCCGTACTTC
CASSQGAGGAPYF
>TRBJ1-1|NA|NA|10|TRBV20-1
TGCAGTGCTAGAGGGCCTGAAGCTTTCTTT
CSARGPEAFF
>TRBJ2-1|few|NA|13|TRBV7-9
TGTGCCAGCAGCCCCCGGGCGGGTTCGGAGCAGTTCTTC
CASSPRAGSEQFF
>TRBJ1-4|few|NA|14|TRBV4-1
TGCGCCAGCAGCCAACCGGGACCTAATGAAAAACTGTTTTTT
CASSQPGPNEKLFF
>TRBJ2-7|NA|TRBD1|14|TRBV10-3
TGTGCCATCGAACCGGGACAGGGGAACTACGAGCAGTACTTC
CAIEPGQGNYEQYF
>TRBJ2-3|few|TRBD1|13|TRBV7-2
TGTGCCAGCAGCGAGGACAGGGAGGATACGCAGTATTTT
CASSEDREDTQYF
>TRBJ2-7|few|NA|14|TRBV5-6
TGTGCCAGCAGCCGCCTTGGGGAATCCTACGAGCAGTACTTC
CASSRLGESYEQYF
>TRBJ2-7|few|TRBD1|13|TRBV29-1
TGCAGCGTGCGGGACAGGGGAGGCTACGAGCAGTACTTC
CSVRDRGGYEQYF
>TRBJ2-1|few|NA|14|TRBV28
TGTGCCAGCAGTTTACACAGCTATTACAATGAGCAGTTCTTC
CASSLHSYYNEQFF
>TRBJ1-4|NA|NA|14|TRBV9
TGTGCCAGCAGCGTGAGGGAGACTAATGAAAAACTGTTTTTT
CASSVRETNEKLFF
>TRBJ1-6|few|TRBD1|17|TRBV5-4
TGTGCCAGCAGCCTTTACACCGGGACAGCCCGCCATTCACCCCTCCACTTT
CASSLYTGTARHSPLHF
>TRBJ1-3|once|NA|14|TRBV5-1
TGCGCCAACCCCCCTCGAGGCTCTGGAAACACCATATATTTT
CANPPRGSGNTIYF
>TRBJ1-2|NA|NA|12|TRBV5-1
TGCGCCAGCAGGACGGAGAACTATGGCTACACCTTC
CASRTENYGYTF
>TRBJ1-5|few|NA|12|TRBV6-5
TGTGCCAGCAACGACAGGTATCAGCCCCAGCATTTT
CASNDRYQPQHF
>TRBJ1-6|NA|NA|12|TRBV2
TGTGCCAGCAGTGAAGGAAATTCACCCCTCCACTTT
CASSEGNSPLHF
>TRBJ2-7|few|NA|15|TRBV5-4
TGTGCCAGCAGCCCCCTTCCAGTCGAGGGCTACGAGCAGTACTTC
CASSPLPVEGYEQYF
>TRBJ2-5|few|NA|12|TRBV10-3
TGTGCCAGCAACCGAGCGTGGGAGACCCAGTACTTC
CASNRAWETQYF
>TRBJ2-3|NA|NA|13|TRBV7-2
TGTGCCAGCAGCTACTGGGGCCAAAATACGCAGTATTTT
CASSYWGQNTQYF
>TRBJ2-3|few|TRBD2|17|TRBV7-9
TGTGCCAGCAGCTTATGGACTAGCGGGGTAGAGACAGATACGCAGTATTTT
CASSLWTSGVETDTQYF
>TRBJ2-1|few|NA|14|TRBV25-1
TGTGCCAGCACAGCCCGGAGCTCCTACAATGAGCAGTTCTTC
CASTARSSYNEQFF
>TRBJ1-2|NA|NA|12|TRBV11-3
TGTGCCAGCAGCTTAGACCTTTCCGGCTACACCTTC
CASSLDLSGYTF
>TRBJ2-5|NA|NA|14|TRBV28
TGTGCCAGCAGTCTCCGGACATTCCAAGAGACCCAGTACTTC
CASSLRTFQETQYF
>TRBJ2-7|NA|TRBD1|12|TRBV29-1
TGCAGCGTCGGGACAGCTATCTACGAGCAGTACTTC
CSVGTAIYEQYF
>TRBJ2-7|NA|TRBD1|16|TRBV5-1
TGCGCCAGCAGCTTGGGGACAGGCCCCAGCTCCTACGAGCAGTACTTC
CASSLGTGPSSYEQYF
>TRBJ2-7|few|TRBD1|14|TRBV7-2
TGTGCCAGTAGCTTAGGGGGCGGAGGTTACGAGCAGTACTTC
CASSLGGGGYEQYF
>TRBJ2-7|NA|NA|15|TRBV7-2
TGTGCCAGCAGCAAAGGGGCAGGATCGGCTCGCGAGCAGTACTTC
CASSKGAGSAREQYF
>TRBJ2-7|NA|NA|14|TRBV11-1
TGTGCCAGCAGCCCTACAGGGATTTTTTACGAGCAGTACTTC
CASSPTGIFYEQYF
>TRBJ1-1|few|NA|15|TRBV5-1
TGCGCCAGCAGCCAGGTTGTGGGCGCGAGCACTGAAGCTTTCTTT
CASSQVVGASTEAFF
>TRBJ2-7|NA|NA|14|TRBV28
TGTGCCAGCACCCCTATCCCTGGCACAGACGTGCCGTACTTC
CASTPIPGTDVPYF
>TRBJ1-2|NA|TRBD1|15|TRBV7-8
TGTGCCAGCAGCTTAGACGACAGGGCCCTGAGAGGCTACACCTTC
CASSLDDRALRGYTF
>TRBJ1-5|NA|NA|13|TRBV6-5
TGTGCCAGCAGTCGACAGAACAATCAGCCCCAGCATTTT
CASSRQNNQPQHF
>TRBJ2-3|once|TRBD2|14|TRBV5-1
TGCGCCAGCAGCCCAAGCGGGGGAGCAGATACGCAGTATTTT
CASSPSGGADTQYF
>TRBJ2-5|few|NA|12|TRBV7-2
TGTGCCAGCAGCTCCATTATGTTGACCCAGTACTTC
CASSSIMLTQYF
>TRBJ2-1|few|NA|14|TRBV4-3
TGCGCCAGCAGCCAAGATCGGGTCCGTTTTGAGCAGTTCTTC
CASSQDRVRFEQFF
>TRBJ1-6|NA|TRBD1|14|TRBV9
TGTGCCAGCAGCCAGACAGGGGGCGGCTCACCCCTCCACTTT
CASSQTGGGSPLHF
>TRBJ1-4|many|NA|15|TRBV7-2
TGTGCCAGCAGTGTAGGGTTAACAGGTCGGGAAAAACTGTTTTTT
CASSVGLTGREKLFF
>TRBJ2-7|NA|NA|12|TRBV28
TGTGCCAGCATCGCGGACGATTACGAGCAGTACTTC
CASIADDYEQYF
>TRBJ1-5|few|TRBD1|15|TRBV28
TGTGCCAGCAGTTTACGTCAGACAGGGAGTCAGCCCCAGCATTTT
CASSLRQTGSQPQHF